This TCR beta chain derives from a study of T cell changes during pregnancy in multiple sclerosis. This CDR3 contains 13 residues. V dropped 0 bases and J dropped 6 bases, with 5 bases sitting between them. Germline V gene data show CDR1 as LNHNV and CDR2 as YYDKDF (reference sequence). Repertoires were generated with immunoSEQ multiplex PCR, while TCRdb's copy carries only in-frame clones and drops some. The sample contains 45,000 to 60,000 clones, 90% to 95% of which appear only once. Source: CD4+ T cells from peripheral blood mononuclear cells, taken before pregnancy. The chain joins TRBV15 to TRBJ2-2, with D unclear. The origin of this receptor is a female donor with multiple sclerosis, enrolled in a pregnancy study. This chain's CDR3 is CATSRDLAGELFF. For the CDR3, the DNA is TGTGCCACCAGCAGAGATCTTGCCGGGGAGCTGTTTTTT.